One and the same sample provided the 7 T cell receptor beta chains below, sequenced in a study of blood T cell repertoires in COVID-19. TCRdb's copy holds only in-frame clones and misses some; the assay was immunoSEQ multiplex PCR. Among some 250,000 clones listed, approximately 80% were seen once. The specimen was peripheral blood. Source of these receptors: a man in his 60s with acute or convalescent COVID-19.

The V call is TRBV27, the J call TRBJ2-1, with 9 bases lining up with TRBD2. This CDR3 comprises 18 residues. The V and J ends lost 2 bases and 2 bases, in that order; junction bases with no gene match: 10. CDR1 and CDR2 from the germline V gene are MNHEY and SMNVEV (reference sequence). The CDR3 nucleotides read TGTGCCAGCAGTTTACAACAACGGACTAGCGTTACCTACAATGAGCAGTTCTTC. It codes for CASSLQQRTSVTYNEQFF.

The sample holds one count of this clone. The rearrangement joins TRBV6-6 to TRBJ1-3; 7 positions agree with TRBD1. This CDR3 has 15 residues. Germline V gene data show CDR1 as MNHNY and CDR2 as SVGAGI (reference sequence). The junction had 14 bases not matched to a gene; V was cut back by 6 bases and J by 9 bases. For the CDR3, the DNA is TGTGCCAGCAGACAACCGGGACAGATGGATCCCACCATATATTTT. Protein product: CASRQPGQMDPTIYF.

The chain recombines TRBV19 with TRBJ1-6, with a weak D call TRBD1 (6 bases). Per the germline V gene, CDR1 is LNHDA and CDR2 is SQIVND (reference sequence). This CDR3 comprises 14 residues. V dropped 2 bases and J dropped 8 bases, with 10 bases sitting between them. DNA for the CDR3: TGTGCCAGTAGTATAAACAGGGACGATTCACCCCTCCACTTT. Residues: CASSINRDDSPLHF.

The CDR3 nucleotides are TGTGCCAGCAGCTTGGGGGGAGCGGGGGTTCAAGAGACCCAGTACTTC. It specifies CASSLGGAGVQETQYF. The rearrangement joins TRBV7-6 to TRBJ2-5, with TRBD2 identical over 8 bases. The germline gives CDR1 SGHVS, CDR2 FNYEAQ. Germline trimming cut 3 bases from V and 2 bases from J; bases unmatched to any gene: 8. The CDR3 has 16 amino acids.

The V and J genes are TRBV12-3 or TRBV12-4 and TRBJ1-2; D is uncertain. CDR3 length: 13 residues. Trimming pared 4 bases from V and 5 bases from J, leaving 11 bases between. CDR3 nucleotides: TGTGCCAGCAGTTATTGGGCCGAGTATGGCTACACCTTC. Protein: CASSYWAEYGYTF.

The chain uses TRBV5-4 and TRBJ1-2; tentative D call: TRBD1 (5 bases). This CDR3 contains 13 residues. In germline, CDR1 is SGHNT, CDR2 YYREEE (reference sequence). The germline V and J ends were trimmed by 4 bases and 8 bases, with 15 bases remaining between them. This CDR3 reads CASSQTGQAGYTF. The CDR3 DNA is TGTGCCAGCAGCCAGACCGGACAAGCCGGCTACACCTTC.

The chain links TRBV7-9 to TRBJ2-1; D not certain. Germline V CDR1 and CDR2: SEHNR, FQNEAQ (reference sequence). V was trimmed by 0 bases and J by 2 bases, leaving 14 bases between them. The CDR3 is made up of 17 amino acids. Written as DNA, the CDR3 is TGTGCCAGCAGCTTAGCGCTGTATGTAGCTACCTACAATGAGCAGTTCTTC. Translated: CASSLALYVATYNEQFF. The variable domain in full, completed from reference TRBV7-9 and TRBJ2-1, reads DTGVSQNPRHKITKRGQNVTFRCDPISEHNRLYWYRQTLGQGPEFLTYFQNEAQLEKSRLLSDRFSAERPKGSFSTLEIQRTEQGDSAMYLCASSLALYVATYNEQFFGPGTRLTVL.